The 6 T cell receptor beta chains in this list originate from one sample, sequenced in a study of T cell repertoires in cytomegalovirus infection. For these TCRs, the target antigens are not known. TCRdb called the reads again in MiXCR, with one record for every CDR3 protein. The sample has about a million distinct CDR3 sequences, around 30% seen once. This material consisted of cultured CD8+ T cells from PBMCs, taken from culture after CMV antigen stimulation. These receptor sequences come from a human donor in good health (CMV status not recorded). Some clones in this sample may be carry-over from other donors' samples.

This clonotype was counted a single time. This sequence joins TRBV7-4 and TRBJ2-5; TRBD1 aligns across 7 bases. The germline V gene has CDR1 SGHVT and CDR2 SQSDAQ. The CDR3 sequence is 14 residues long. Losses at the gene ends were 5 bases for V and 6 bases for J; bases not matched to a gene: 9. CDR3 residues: CASSGDREVKTQYF. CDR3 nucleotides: TGTGCCAGCAGCGGTGACAGGGAAGTCAAGACCCAGTACTTC.

CDR3 DNA sequence: TGTGCCGTTAGAGGGGGCTACCTCTACGAGCAGTACGTC. It is translated as CAVRGGYLYEQYV. This chain connects TRBV6-2 or TRBV6-3 to TRBJ2-7; 7 nucleotides line up with TRBD1. This CDR3 spans 13 amino acids. The V segment lost 11 bases and the J segment 3 bases; nucleotides outside the gene matches: 10. Germline V gives CDR1 MNHEY, CDR2 SVGEGT.

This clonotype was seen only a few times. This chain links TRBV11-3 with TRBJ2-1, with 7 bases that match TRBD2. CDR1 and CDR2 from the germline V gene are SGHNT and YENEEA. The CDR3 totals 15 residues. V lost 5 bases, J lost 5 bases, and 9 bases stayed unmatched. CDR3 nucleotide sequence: TGTGCCAGCAGCACCTGGGAGGGCGCCAACAATGAGCAGTTCTTC. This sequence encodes CASSTWEGANNEQFF.

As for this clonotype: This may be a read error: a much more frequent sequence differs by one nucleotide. In nucleotides, the CDR3 is TGTGCCAGCGGGCCCGGGACTAGCGGGATCAACACCGGGGAGCTGTTTTTT. Translation: CASGPGTSGINTGELFF. The chain combines TRBV7-9 with TRBJ2-2; 13 positions match TRBD2. Germline CDR1 reads SEHNR; CDR2 reads FQNEAQ (reference sequence). V shed 8 bases and J 2 bases; nucleotides not matched to a gene: 8. The CDR3 contains 17 residues.

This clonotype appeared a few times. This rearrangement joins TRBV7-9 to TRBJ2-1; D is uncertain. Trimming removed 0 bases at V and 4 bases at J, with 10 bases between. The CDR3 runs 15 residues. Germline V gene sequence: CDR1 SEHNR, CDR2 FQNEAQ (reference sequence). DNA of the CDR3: TGTGCCAGCAGCTTAGCGGGGTACGCGTACAATGAGCAGTTCTTC. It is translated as CASSLAGYAYNEQFF.

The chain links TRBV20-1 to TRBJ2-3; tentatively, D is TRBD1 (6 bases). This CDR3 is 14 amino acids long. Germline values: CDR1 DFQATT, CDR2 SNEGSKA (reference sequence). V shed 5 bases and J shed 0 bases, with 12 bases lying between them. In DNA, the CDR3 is TGCAGTGCTGGGGGACATTTTAGCACAGATACGCAGTATTTT. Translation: CSAGGHFSTDTQYF.